This paragraph covers one TCR beta chain sequence. UMIs and sample barcodes were carried by the TCR alpha and TCR beta cDNA libraries that 5'RACE produced using constant-segment primers. Using its own MiXCR run on the 5' RACE reads, TCRdb lists one record per CDR3 protein. The sample lists about 500,000 distinct CDR3 sequences, approximately 20% occurring once. The sample originates from a study of T-cell memory formation after mild COVID-19. This CDR3 has 15 amino acids. Germline trimming cut 3 bases from V and 4 bases from J; bases unmatched to any gene: 3. Germline V gene data show CDR1 as SGHTA and CDR2 as FQGTGA.

This sequence originates from an adult woman who had mild COVID-19 (a few samples of this study predate the infection). Cell type and time point are not known. The rearrangement links TRBV7-3 to TRBJ2-1; TRBD2 agrees at 10 bases. The sequencing sample was made of PBMCs or a T cell subset sorted from them (not recorded which). CDR3 in amino acids: CASSFGSGGYNEQFF. CDR3 sequence (DNA): TGTGCCAGCAGCTTCGGTAGCGGGGGGTACAATGAGCAGTTCTTC.